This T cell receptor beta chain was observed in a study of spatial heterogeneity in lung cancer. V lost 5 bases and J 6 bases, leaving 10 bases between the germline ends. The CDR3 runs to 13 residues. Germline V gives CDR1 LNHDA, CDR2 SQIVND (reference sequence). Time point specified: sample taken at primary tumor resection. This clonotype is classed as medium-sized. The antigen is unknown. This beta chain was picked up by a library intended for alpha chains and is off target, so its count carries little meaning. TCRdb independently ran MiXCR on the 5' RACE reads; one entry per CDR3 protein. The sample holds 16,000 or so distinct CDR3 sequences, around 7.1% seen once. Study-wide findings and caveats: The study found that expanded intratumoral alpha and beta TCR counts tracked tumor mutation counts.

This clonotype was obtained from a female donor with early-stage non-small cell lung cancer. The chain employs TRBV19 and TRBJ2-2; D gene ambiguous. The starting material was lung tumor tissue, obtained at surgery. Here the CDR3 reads CASSYGSAGELFF. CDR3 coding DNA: TGTGCCAGTAGTTACGGAAGCGCCGGGGAGCTGTTTTTT.